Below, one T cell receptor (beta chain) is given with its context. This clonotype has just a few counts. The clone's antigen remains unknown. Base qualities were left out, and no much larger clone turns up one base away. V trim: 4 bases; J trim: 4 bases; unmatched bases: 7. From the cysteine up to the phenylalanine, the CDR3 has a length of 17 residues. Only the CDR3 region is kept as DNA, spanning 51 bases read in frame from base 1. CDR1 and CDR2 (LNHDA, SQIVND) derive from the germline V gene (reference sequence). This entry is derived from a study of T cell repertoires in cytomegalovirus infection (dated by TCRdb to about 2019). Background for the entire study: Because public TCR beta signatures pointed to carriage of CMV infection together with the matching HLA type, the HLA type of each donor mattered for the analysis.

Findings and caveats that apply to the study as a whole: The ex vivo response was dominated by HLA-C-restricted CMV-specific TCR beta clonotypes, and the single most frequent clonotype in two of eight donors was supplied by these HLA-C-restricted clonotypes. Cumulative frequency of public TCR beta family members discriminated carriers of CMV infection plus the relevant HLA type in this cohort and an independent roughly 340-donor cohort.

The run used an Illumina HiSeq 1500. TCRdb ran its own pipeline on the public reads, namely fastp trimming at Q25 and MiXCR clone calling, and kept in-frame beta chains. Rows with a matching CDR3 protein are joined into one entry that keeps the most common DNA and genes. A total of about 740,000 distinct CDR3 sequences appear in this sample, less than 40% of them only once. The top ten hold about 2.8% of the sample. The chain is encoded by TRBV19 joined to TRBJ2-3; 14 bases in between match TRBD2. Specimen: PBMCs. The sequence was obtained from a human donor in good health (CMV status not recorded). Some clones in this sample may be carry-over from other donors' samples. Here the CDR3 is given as CASSKGTSGSQADTQYF. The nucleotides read TGTGCCAGTAGTAAGGGGACTAGCGGGAGTCAGGCAGATACGCAGTATTTT.